These 10 T cell receptor beta chains were all obtained from the same sample, sequenced in a study of T-cell reconstitution after alpha-beta-depleted transplantation in children. For TCRbeta, the library was prepared with unique molecular identifiers. Each CDR3 protein gets one entry after TCRdb re-called the PCR reads with MiXCR. The repertoire consists of 400,000 to 500,000 distinct CDR3 sequences, with about a tenth occurring once and the leading ten covering roughly 5%. The sequencing here drew on PBMCs from the stem cell graft donor, taken from the stem cell graft. Receptors originate from a human donor who donated a stem cell graft to a child with acute myeloid leukemia.

This clonotype was recorded at least ten times. V and J are TRBV29-1 and TRBJ1-5; D not resolved. Germline CDR1 and CDR2: SQVTM and ANQGSEA. V lost 3 bases to trimming and J lost 6 bases, with 12 bases between them. The CDR3 loop spans 13 amino acids. CDR3 DNA sequence: TGCAGCGTTGATTTCGGTTTGGGTCAGCCCCAGCATTTT. The encoded protein is CSVDFGLGQPQHF.

Turning to this clonotype: This may come from a read error, since a much larger clone is one base off. This chain uses TRBV20-1 with TRBJ1-4; D is uncertain. This CDR3 has 16 residues. Per germline, CDR1 DFQATT and CDR2 SNEGSKA (reference sequence). V was pared by 3 bases and J by 8 bases, with 22 bases between. CDR3 in amino acids: CSASKMRHGETEKLFF. For the CDR3, the DNA is TGCAGTGCTAGCAAGATGAGACACGGGGAGACCGAAAAACTGTTTTTT.

The V gene is TRBV12-3 or TRBV12-4, the J gene TRBJ2-5; 11 bases agree with TRBD2. With V trimmed by 3 bases and J by 7 bases, 7 bases remained unmatched. This CDR3 spans 15 amino acids. The CDR3 here is CASSFLAGGRGTQYF. The CDR3 DNA follows: TGTGCCAGCAGTTTCCTAGCGGGGGGCCGAGGGACCCAGTACTTC.

The V and J genes are TRBV5-6 and TRBJ1-2; TRBD1 matches at 8 bases. The trim removed 3 bases at V and 6 bases at J, leaving 10 bases unmatched. In germline, CDR1 is SGHDT, CDR2 YYEEEE. CDR3 size: 15 residues. This chain's CDR3 is CASSSWTGLKDGYTF. The CDR3 coding sequence is TGTGCCAGCAGCTCATGGACAGGGCTGAAGGATGGCTACACCTTC.

V usage is TRBV5-1 and J usage is TRBJ2-5; weak D call: TRBD2 (5 bases). Germline V gene data show CDR1 as SGHRS and CDR2 as YFSETQ. Trimming cost V 0 bases and J 5 bases, with 17 bases left between them. CDR3 length: 16 amino acids. CDR3 in amino acids: CASSLGRGRRGETQYF. The DNA for the CDR3 is TGCGCCAGCAGCTTGGGTCGCGGCCGGCGAGGGGAGACCCAGTACTTC.

This clonotype was detected a few times. The J gene is TRBJ2-5, the V gene TRBV6-2 or TRBV6-3, with 7 positions matching TRBD2. CDR3 length: 15 amino acids. The V and J ends lost 4 bases and 6 bases, in that order; junction bases with no gene match: 11. Germline CDR1 MNHEY, CDR2 SVGEGT. The CDR3 coding sequence is TGTGCCAGCAGTTGGGGGATGCGGACTAGGAAGACCCAGTACTTC. It specifies CASSWGMRTRKTQYF.

The chain carries TRBV6-5 and TRBJ2-1; D remains ambiguous. V was cut by 2 bases and J by 6 bases, with 8 bases left in between. Germline lookup yields CDR1 MNHEY and CDR2 SVGAGI. This CDR3 region has 13 residues. CDR3 DNA: TGTGCCAGCAGTTACGGTCCCCCCAATGAGCAGTTCTTC. It codes for CASSYGPPNEQFF.

This clonotype was counted at least ten times. V gene TRBV12-3 or TRBV12-4 combines with J gene TRBJ2-7, with D perhaps TRBD1 (6 bases). The CDR3 spans 14 residues. The V end lost 8 bases, the J end lost 0 bases, and 14 bases lay between the germline ends. In DNA, the CDR3 is TGTGCCAGCGCACAGGGTGATTACTCCTACGAGCAGTACGTC. Translated: CASAQGDYSYEQYV.

This clonotype was observed a few times. This chain connects TRBV12-3 or TRBV12-4 to TRBJ2-1; D is uncertain. CDR3 length: 13 residues. V was shortened by 3 bases and J by 9 bases, with 12 bases between the two germline ends. CDR3 bases: TGTGCCAGCAGTTTTGTAAGTTCCGGTGAGCAGTTCTTC. Residues: CASSFVSSGEQFF.

The chain recombines TRBV12-5 with TRBJ2-5; a weak D match, TRBD2 (6 bases). The CDR3 spans 17 residues. Germline V gives CDR1 LGHNT, CDR2 FRNRAP. Trimming took 6 bases from V and 2 from J, leaving 22 bases between them. CDR3 protein: CASGFETSSPGQETQYF. As DNA, the CDR3 is TGTGCTAGTGGCTTCGAAACTAGCTCCCCGGGGCAAGAGACCCAGTACTTC.